This T cell receptor beta chain was observed in a study of early T cells in non-severe SARS-CoV-2 infection. Study context: Bulk RNA taken from unsorted whole blood was sequenced, leaving chains unpaired. Findings and limits, study-wide: The matching step, a VDJdb search, favored anti-spike CD8 responses and missed private and CD4 specificities.

In regard to this clonotype: Its antigen is not known.

CDR3 length equals 15 residues. The V segment lost 5 bases and the J segment 2 bases; nucleotides outside the gene matches: 6. Germline CDR1 is MDHEN and CDR2 is SYDVKM. Individually, cDNA molecules had unique molecular identifiers attached to them. TCRdb used MiXCR to reprocess the 5' RACE reads, holding one entry per CDR3 protein. The table includes tens of thousands of distinct CDR3 sequences, about an eighth detected once. The receptor was isolated from an adult who was a healthcare worker with PCR-confirmed SARS-CoV-2 infection or an uninfected control (not recorded which). Sequences were obtained from whole blood. The chain carries TRBV28 and TRBJ2-3, with 8 positions matching TRBD1. The CDR3 DNA follows: TGTGCCAGCAGTCTGACAGGGGCATTCACAGATACGCAGTATTTT. Translated: CASSLTGAFTDTQYF.